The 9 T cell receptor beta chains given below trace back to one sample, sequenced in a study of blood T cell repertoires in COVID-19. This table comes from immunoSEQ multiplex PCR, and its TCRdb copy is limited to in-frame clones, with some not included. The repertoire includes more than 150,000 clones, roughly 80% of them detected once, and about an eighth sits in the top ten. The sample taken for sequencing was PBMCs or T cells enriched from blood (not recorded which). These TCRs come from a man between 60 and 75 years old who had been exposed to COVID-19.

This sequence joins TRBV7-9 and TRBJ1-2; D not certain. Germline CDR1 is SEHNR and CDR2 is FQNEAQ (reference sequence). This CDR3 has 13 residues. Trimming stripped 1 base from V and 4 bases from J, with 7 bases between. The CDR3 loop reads CASSLGRSYGYTF. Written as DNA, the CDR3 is TGTGCCAGCAGCTTAGGACGGAGCTATGGCTACACCTTC.

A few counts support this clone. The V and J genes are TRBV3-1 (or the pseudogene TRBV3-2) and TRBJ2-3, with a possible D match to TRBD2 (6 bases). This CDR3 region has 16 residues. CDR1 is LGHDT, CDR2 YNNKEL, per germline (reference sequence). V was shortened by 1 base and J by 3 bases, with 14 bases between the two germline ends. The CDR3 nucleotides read TGTGCCAGCAGCCAAGTTTCGGGGGTTGGGACAGATACGCAGTATTTT. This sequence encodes CASSQVSGVGTDTQYF.

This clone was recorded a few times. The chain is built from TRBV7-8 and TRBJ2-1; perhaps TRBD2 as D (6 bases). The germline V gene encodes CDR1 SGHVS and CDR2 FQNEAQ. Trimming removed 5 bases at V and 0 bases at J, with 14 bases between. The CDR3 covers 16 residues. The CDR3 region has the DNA TGTGCCAGCAGCCTCCTAGCGCTTAGCTCCTACAATGAGCAGTTCTTC. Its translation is CASSLLALSSYNEQFF.

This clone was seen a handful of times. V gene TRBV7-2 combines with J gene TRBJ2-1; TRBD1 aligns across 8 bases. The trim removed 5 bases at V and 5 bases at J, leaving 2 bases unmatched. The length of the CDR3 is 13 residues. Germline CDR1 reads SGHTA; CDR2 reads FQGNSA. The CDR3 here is CASSRQGNNEQFF. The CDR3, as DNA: TGTGCCAGCAGCCGACAGGGGAACAATGAGCAGTTCTTC.

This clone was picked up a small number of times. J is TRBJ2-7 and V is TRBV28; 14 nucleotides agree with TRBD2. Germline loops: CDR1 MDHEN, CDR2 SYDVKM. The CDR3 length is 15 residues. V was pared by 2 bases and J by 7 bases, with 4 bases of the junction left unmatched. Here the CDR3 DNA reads TGTGCCAGCAGTTTACCGGGACTAGCGGGAGTAGAGCAGTACTTC. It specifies CASSLPGLAGVEQYF.

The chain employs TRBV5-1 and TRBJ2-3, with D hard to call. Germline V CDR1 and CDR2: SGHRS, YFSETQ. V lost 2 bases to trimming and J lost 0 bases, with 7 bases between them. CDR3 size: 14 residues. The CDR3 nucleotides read TGCGCCAGCAGCTTAAGCTCTAGCACAGATACGCAGTATTTT. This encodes CASSLSSSTDTQYF.

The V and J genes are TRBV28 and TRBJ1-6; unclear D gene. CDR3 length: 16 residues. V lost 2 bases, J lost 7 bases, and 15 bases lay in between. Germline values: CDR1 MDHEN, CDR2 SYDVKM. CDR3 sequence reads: CASSLPKVLGNSPLHF. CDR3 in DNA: TGTGCCAGCAGTTTACCTAAGGTCCTGGGCAATTCACCCCTCCACTTT.

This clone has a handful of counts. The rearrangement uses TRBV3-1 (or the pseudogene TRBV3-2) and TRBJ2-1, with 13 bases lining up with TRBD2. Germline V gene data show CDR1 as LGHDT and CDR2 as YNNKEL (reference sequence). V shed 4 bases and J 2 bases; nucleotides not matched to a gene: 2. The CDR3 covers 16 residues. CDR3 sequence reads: CASSPGLAGAYNEQFF. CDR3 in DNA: TGTGCCAGCAGCCCAGGACTAGCGGGGGCCTACAATGAGCAGTTCTTC.

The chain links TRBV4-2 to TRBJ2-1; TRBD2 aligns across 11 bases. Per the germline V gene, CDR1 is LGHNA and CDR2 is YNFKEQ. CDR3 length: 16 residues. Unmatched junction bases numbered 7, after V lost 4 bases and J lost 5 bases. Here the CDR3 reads CASSPGLAGLNNEQFF. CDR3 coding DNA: TGTGCCAGCAGCCCCGGACTAGCGGGTTTGAACAATGAGCAGTTCTTC.